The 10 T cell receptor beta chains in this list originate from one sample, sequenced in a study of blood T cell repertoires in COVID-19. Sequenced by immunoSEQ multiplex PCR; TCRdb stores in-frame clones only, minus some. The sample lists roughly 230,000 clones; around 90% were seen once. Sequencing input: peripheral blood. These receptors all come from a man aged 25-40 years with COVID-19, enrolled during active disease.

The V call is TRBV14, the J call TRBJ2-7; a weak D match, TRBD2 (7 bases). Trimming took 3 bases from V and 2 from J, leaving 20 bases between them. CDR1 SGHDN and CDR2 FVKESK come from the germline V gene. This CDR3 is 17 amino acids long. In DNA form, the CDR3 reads TGTGCCAGCAGCCAGGGGAGGGGGGGGTTCGTCCCCTACGAGCAGTACTTC. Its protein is CASSQGRGGFVPYEQYF. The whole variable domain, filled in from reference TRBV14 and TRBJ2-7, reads EAGVTQFPSHSVIEKGQTVTLRCDPISGHDNLYWYRRVMGKEIKFLLHFVKESKQDESGMPNNRFLAERTGGTYSTLKVQPAELEDSGVYFCASSQGRGGFVPYEQYFGPGTRLTVT.

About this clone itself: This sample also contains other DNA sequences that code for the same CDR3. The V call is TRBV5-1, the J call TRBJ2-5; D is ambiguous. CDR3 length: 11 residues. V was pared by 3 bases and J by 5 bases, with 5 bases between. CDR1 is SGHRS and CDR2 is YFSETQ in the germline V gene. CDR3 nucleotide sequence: TGCGCCAGCAGCTCGGGTGAGACCCAGTACTTC. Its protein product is CASSSGETQYF.

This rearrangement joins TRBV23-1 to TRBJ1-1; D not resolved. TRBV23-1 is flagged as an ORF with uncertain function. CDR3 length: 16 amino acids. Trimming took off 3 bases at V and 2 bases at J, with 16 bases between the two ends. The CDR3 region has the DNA TGCGCCAGCAGTCATTCCCCTGAGGGCTATAACACTGAAGCTTTCTTT. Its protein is CASSHSPEGYNTEAFF.

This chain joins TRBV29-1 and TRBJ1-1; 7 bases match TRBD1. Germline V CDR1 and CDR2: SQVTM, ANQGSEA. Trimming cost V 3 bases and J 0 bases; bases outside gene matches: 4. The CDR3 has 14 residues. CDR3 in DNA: TGCAGCGTTGATTCGGACAGGCTGAACACTGAAGCTTTCTTT. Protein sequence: CSVDSDRLNTEAFF.

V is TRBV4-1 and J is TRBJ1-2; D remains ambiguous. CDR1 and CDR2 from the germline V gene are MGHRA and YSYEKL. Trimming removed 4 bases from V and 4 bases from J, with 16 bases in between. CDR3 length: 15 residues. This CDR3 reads CASSLPEGGVYGYTF. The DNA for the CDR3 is TGCGCCAGCAGCCTCCCGGAGGGTGGCGTCTATGGCTACACCTTC.

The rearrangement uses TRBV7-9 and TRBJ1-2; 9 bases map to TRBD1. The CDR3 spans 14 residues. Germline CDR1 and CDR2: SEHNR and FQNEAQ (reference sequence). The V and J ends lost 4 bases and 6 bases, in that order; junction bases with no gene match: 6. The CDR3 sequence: CASSSPGQGDGYTF. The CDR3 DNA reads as TGTGCCAGCAGCTCCCCGGGACAGGGTGATGGCTACACCTTC. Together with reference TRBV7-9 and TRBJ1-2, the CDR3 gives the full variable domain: DTGVSQNPRHKITKRGQNVTFRCDPISEHNRLYWYRQTLGQGPEFLTYFQNEAQLEKSRLLSDRFSAERPKGSFSTLEIQRTEQGDSAMYLCASSSPGQGDGYTFGSGTRLTVV.

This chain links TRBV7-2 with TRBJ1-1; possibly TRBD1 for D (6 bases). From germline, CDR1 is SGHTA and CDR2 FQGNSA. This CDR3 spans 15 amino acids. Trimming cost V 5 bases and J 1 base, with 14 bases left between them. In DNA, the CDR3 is TGTGCCAGCAGCCGTCCAGGGGTCTGGAACACTGAAGCTTTCTTT. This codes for CASSRPGVWNTEAFF.

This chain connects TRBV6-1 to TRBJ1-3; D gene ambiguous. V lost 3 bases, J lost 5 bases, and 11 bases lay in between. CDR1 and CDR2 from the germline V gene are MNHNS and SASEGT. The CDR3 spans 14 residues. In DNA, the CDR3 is TGTGCCAGCAGTGAGCACAGACAAAGAAACACCATATATTTT. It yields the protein CASSEHRQRNTIYF.

In nucleotides, the CDR3 is TGCAGTGCTGTAGACTCCTACGAGCAGTACTTC. Encoded protein: CSAVDSYEQYF. V gene TRBV20-1 combines with J gene TRBJ2-7; the D is unclear. The germline V and J ends were trimmed by 5 bases and 0 bases, with 5 bases remaining between them. Germline lookup yields CDR1 DFQATT and CDR2 SNEGSKA (reference sequence). The CDR3 spans 11 residues.

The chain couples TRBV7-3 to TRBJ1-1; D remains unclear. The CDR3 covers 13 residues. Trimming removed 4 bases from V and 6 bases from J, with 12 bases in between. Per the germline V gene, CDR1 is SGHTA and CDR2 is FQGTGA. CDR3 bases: TGTGCCAGCAGCTCGGGTTCCCGGTCTGAAGCTTTCTTT. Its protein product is CASSSGSRSEAFF.